Shown below are 2 T cell receptor beta chains from a single sample sequenced in a study of T cell repertoires in cytomegalovirus infection (dated by TCRdb to the late 2010s). Sequencing used an Illumina HiSeq 1500. TCRdb reran the public reads through fastp at Q25 and MiXCR, keeping productive beta chains. Each entry merges the rows of one CDR3 protein and shows their most common DNA and genes. This sample has 250,000 to 300,000 distinct CDR3 sequences in its table, and approximately 15% of those were observed once. The ten largest clones capture around 47% of the sample. Sequenced sample: CD8+ T cells from PBMCs. Every receptor here comes from a human donor in good health (CMV status not recorded). Some clones in this sample may be carry-over from other donors' samples.

Ten or more counts support this clonotype. This chain joins TRBV5-6 and TRBJ2-7; no firm D call. The CDR3 is made up of 14 amino acids. V was pared by 2 bases and J by 2 bases, with 11 bases between. Germline V gene lookup returns CDR1 SGHDT and CDR2 YYEEEE. The CDR3 sequence: CASSFHGSTYEQYF. The DNA of the CDR3 is TGTGCCAGCAGCTTTCACGGATCCACCTACGAGCAGTACTTC.

Only a few counts were recorded for this clonotype. The CDR3 here is CASSYSVSNEQFF. CDR3 nucleotide sequence: TGTGCCAGCAGTTATTCGGTCTCCAATGAGCAGTTCTTC. V is TRBV6-2 or TRBV6-3 and J is TRBJ2-1; no clear D gene. V shed 3 bases and J shed 6 bases, with 9 bases lying between them. The CDR3 spans 13 residues. Germline V gene data show CDR1 as MNHEY and CDR2 as SVGEGT.